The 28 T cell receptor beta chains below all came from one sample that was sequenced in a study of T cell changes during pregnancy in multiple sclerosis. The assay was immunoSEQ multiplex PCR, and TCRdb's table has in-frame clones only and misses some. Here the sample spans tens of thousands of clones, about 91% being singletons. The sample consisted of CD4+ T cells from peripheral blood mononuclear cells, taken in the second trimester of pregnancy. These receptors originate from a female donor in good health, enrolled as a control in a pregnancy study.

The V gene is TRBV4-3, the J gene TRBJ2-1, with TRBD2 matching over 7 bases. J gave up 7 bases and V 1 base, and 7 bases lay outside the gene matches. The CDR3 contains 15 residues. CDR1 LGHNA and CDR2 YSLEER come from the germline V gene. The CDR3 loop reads CASSQGGTRENEQFF. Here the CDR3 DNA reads TGCGCCAGCAGCCAAGGGGGGACGCGGGAGAATGAGCAGTTCTTC.

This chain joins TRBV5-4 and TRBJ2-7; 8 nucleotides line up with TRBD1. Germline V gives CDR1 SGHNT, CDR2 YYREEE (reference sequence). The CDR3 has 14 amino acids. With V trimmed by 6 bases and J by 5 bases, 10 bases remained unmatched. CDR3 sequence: CASTTGTGSHEQYF. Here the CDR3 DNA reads TGTGCCAGCACCACCGGGACAGGATCCCACGAGCAGTACTTC.

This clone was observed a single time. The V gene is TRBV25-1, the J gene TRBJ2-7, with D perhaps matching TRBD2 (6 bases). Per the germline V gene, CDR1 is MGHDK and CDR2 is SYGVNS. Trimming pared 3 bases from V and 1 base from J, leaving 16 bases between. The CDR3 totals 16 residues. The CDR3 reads CASSDTGGLGSYEQYF. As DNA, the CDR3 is TGTGCCAGCAGTGATACAGGAGGGTTGGGTTCCTACGAGCAGTACTTC.

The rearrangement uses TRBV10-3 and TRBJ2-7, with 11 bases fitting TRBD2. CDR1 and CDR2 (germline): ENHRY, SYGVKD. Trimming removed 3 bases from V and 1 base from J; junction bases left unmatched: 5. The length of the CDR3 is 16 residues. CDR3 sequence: CAISEAGTSGSYEQYF. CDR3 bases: TGTGCCATCAGTGAAGCCGGGACTAGCGGTTCCTACGAGCAGTACTTC.

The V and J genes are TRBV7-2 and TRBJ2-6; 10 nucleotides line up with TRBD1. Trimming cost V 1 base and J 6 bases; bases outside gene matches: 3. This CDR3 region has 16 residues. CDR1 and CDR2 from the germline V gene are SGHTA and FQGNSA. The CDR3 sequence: CASSLGQGASANVLTF. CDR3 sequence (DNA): TGTGCCAGCAGCTTAGGACAGGGGGCTTCGGCCAACGTCCTGACTTTC.

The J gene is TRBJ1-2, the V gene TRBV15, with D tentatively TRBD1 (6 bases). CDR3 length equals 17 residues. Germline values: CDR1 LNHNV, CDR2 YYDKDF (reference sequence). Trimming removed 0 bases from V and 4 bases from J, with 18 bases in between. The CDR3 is CATSRDYTPQGGYGYTF. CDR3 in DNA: TGTGCCACCAGCAGAGATTATACACCCCAAGGGGGCTATGGCTACACCTTC.

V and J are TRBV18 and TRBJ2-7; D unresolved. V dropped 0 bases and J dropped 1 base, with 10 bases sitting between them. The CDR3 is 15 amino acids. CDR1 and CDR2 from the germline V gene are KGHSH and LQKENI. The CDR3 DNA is TGTGCCAGCTCACCACCTTCAGGTAGGTCCTACGAGCAGTACTTC. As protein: CASSPPSGRSYEQYF.

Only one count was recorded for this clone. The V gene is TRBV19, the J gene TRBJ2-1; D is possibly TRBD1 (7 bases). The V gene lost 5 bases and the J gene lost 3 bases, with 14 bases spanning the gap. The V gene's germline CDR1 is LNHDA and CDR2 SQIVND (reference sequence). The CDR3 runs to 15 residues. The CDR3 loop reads CASSLAGGSYNEQFF. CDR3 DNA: TGTGCCAGTAGTCTGGCAGGGGGGAGCTACAATGAGCAGTTCTTC.

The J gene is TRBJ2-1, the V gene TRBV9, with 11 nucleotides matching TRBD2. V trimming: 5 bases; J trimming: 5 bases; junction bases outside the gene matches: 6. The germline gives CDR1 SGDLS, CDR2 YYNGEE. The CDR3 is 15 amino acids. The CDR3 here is CASRPGTSGNNEQFF. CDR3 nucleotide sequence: TGTGCCAGCAGACCCGGGACTAGCGGAAACAATGAGCAGTTCTTC.

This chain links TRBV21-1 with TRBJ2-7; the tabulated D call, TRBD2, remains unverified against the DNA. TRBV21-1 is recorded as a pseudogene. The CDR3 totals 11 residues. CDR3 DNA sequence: TGTGCCAGCAGCCCCGCGGGGGAGCAGTACTTC. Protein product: CASSPAGEQYF.

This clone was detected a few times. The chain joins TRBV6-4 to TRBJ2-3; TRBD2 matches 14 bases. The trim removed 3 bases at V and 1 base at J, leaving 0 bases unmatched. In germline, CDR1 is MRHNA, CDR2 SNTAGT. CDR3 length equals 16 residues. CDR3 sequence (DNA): TGTGCCAGCAGTGAGACTAGCGGGGGGGGCACAGATACGCAGTATTTT. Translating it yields CASSETSGGGTDTQYF.

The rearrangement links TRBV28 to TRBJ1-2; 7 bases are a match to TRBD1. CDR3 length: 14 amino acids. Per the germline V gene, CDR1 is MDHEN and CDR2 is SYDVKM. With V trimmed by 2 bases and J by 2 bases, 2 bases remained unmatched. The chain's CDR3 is CASSLRQGNYGYTF. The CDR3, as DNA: TGTGCCAGCAGTTTACGACAGGGAAACTATGGCTACACCTTC.

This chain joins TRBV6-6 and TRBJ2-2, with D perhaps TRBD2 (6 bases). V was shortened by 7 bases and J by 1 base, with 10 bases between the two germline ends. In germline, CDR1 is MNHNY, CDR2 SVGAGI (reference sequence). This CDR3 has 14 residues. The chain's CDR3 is CASMQAGNTGELFF. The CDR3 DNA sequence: TGTGCCAGCATGCAAGCGGGGAACACCGGGGAGCTGTTTTTT.

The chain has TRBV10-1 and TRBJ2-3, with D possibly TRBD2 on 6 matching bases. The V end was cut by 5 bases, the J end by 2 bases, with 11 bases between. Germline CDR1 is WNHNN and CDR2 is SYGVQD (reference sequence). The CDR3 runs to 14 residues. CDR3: CASSRGANTDTQYF. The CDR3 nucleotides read TGCGCCAGCAGTCGCGGGGCCAACACAGATACGCAGTATTTT.

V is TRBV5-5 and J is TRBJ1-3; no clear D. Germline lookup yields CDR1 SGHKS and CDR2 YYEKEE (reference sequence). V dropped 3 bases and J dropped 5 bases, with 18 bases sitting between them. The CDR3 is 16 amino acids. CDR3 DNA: TGTGCCAGCAGCTCTAGCCTACGACTCGGAAGAAACACCATATATTTT. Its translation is CASSSSLRLGRNTIYF.

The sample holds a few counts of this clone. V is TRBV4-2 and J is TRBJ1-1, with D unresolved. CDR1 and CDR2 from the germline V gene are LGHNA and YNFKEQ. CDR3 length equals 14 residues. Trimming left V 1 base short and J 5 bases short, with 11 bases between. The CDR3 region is CASSQVAVGTEAFF. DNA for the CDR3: TGTGCCAGCAGCCAAGTAGCGGTGGGGACTGAAGCTTTCTTT.

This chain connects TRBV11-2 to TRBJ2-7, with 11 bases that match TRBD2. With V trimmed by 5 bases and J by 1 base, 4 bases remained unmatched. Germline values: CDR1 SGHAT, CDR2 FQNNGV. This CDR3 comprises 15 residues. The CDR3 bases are TGTGCCAGCAGCCCCCGACTAGCGGGATCCTACGAGCAGTACTTC. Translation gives CASSPRLAGSYEQYF.

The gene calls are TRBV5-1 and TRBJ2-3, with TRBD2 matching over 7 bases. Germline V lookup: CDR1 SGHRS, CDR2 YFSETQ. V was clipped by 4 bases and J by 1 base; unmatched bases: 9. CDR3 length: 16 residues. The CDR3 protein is CASSPGVAGGTDTQYF. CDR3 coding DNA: TGCGCCAGCAGCCCGGGAGTGGCGGGAGGCACAGATACGCAGTATTTT. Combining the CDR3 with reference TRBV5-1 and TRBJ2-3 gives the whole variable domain KAGVTQTPRYLIKTRGQQVTLSCSPISGHRSVSWYQQTPGQGLQFLFEYFSETQRNKGNFPGRFSGRQFSNSRSEMNVSTLELGDSALYLCASSPGVAGGTDTQYFGPGTRLTVL.

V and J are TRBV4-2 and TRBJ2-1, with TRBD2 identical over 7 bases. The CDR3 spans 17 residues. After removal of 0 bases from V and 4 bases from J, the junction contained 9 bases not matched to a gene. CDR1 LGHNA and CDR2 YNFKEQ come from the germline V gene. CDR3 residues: CASSQDPGSGAYNEQFF. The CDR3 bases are TGTGCCAGCAGCCAAGACCCAGGAAGCGGGGCTTACAATGAGCAGTTCTTC.

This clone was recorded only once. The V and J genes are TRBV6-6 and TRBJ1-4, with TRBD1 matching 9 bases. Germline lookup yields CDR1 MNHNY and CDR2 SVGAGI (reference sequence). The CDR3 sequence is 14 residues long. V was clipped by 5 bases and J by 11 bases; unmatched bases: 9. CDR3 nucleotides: TGTGCCAGCAGTCTCGGACAGGGGATGGGGAAACTGTTTTTT. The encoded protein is CASSLGQGMGKLFF.

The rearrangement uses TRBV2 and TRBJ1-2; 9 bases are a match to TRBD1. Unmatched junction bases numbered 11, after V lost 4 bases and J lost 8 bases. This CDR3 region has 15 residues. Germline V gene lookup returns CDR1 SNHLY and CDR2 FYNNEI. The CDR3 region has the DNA TGTGCCAGCAGTGGCACAGGGGGCTTATCGATGGGCTACACCTTC. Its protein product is CASSGTGGLSMGYTF.

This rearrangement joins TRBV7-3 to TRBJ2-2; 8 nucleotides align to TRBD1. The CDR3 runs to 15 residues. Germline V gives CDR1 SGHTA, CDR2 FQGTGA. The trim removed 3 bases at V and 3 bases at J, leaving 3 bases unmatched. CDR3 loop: CASSFGQGDTGELFF. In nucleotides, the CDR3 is TGTGCCAGCAGCTTCGGACAGGGAGACACCGGGGAGCTGTTTTTT.

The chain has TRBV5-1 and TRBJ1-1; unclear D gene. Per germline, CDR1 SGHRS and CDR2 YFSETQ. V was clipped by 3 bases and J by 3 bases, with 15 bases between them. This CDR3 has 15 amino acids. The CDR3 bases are TGCGCCAGCAGCTCCCGGTCACTCGGAGACACTGAAGCTTTCTTT. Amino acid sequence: CASSSRSLGDTEAFF.

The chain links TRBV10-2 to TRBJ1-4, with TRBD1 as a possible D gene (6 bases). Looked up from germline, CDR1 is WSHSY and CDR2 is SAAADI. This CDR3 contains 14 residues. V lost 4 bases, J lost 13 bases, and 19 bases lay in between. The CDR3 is CASSAGQDGGRLFF. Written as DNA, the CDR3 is TGCGCCAGCAGTGCGGGACAAGACGGTGGGAGACTGTTTTTT.

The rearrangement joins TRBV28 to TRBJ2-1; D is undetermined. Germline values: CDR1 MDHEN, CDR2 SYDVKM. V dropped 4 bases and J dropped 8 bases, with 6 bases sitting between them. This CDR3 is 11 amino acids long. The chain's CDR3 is CASSSEDEQFF. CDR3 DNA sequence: TGTGCCAGCAGTTCCGAGGATGAGCAGTTCTTC.

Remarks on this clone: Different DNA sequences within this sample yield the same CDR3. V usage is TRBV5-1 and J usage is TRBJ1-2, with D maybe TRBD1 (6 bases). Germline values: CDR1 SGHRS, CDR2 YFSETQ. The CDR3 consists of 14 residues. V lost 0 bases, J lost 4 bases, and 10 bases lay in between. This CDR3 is CASSLGVGGYGYTF. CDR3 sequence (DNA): TGCGCCAGCAGCTTGGGTGTAGGGGGCTATGGCTACACCTTC.

Written as DNA, the CDR3 is TGCGCCAGCAGCCCCCGGACAGGTGCTATTAGGCCAGATACGCAGTATTTT. This translates into CASSPRTGAIRPDTQYF. The chain recombines TRBV5-1 with TRBJ2-3; 7 bases are shared with TRBD1. The length of the CDR3 is 17 residues. Germline CDR1 and CDR2: SGHRS and YFSETQ. V lost 4 bases and J lost 4; bases outside the gene matches: 15.

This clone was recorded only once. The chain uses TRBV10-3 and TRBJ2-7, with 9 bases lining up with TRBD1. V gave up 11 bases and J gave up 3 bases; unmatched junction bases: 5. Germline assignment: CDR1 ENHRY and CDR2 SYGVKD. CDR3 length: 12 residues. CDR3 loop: CASTGGIYEQYF. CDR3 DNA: TGTGCCTCGACAGGGGGTATCTACGAGCAGTACTTC.